This is a list of T cell receptor beta chains from one sample in a study of blood T cell repertoires in COVID-19. Clones were read by immunoSEQ multiplex PCR, and TCRdb kept only the in-frame ones, dropping some. The table lists about 76,000 clones, under 95% of them singletons. Sequencing was done on a sample of peripheral blood. The source of these receptors is a human donor in a cohort sampled during active COVID-19. Both conserved end residues are part of each CDR3. A D gene is named only where the DNA matches it firmly. Clone size is stated in some rows and not others, as once, few, many or a class when expanded.

>.|.|TRBJ2-2|TRBV5-5|14
CASSLGGPTGELFF
TGTGCCAGCAGCTTGGGGGGGCCCACCGGGGAGCTGTTTTTT
>.|once|TRBJ1-1|TRBV5-1|13
CASSLPGQLEAFF
TGCGCCAGCAGCCTACCCGGACAGCTTGAAGCTTTCTTT
>.|.|TRBJ2-2|TRBV7-9|15
CASSSTVPNTGELFF
TGTGCCAGCAGCTCGACAGTACCGAACACCGGGGAGCTGTTTTTT
>.|.|TRBJ1-5|TRBV19|17
CASSAYTGWGSNQPQHF
TGTGCCAGTAGTGCTTACACAGGGTGGGGGAGCAATCAGCCCCAGCATTTT
>.|.|TRBJ1-1|TRBV11-2|12
CASSRGGGEAFF
TGTGCCAGCAGCCGCGGTGGAGGTGAAGCTTTCTTT
>.|.|TRBJ1-5|TRBV6-2/TRBV6-3|15
CASRYRVVGNQPQHF
TGTGCCAGCAGATACCGAGTAGTCGGCAATCAGCCCCAGCATTTT
>.|.|TRBJ2-5|TRBV4-3|17
CASSQDRGPAKQETQYF
TGCGCCAGCAGCCAAGATCGAGGGCCCGCGAAACAAGAGACCCAGTACTTC
>TRBD1|once|TRBJ2-1|TRBV10-3|13
CAISDGQGNEQFF
TGTGCCATCAGCGACGGACAGGGCAATGAGCAGTTCTTC
>.|.|TRBJ2-7|TRBV6-5|13
CASSYRGENEQYF
TGTGCCAGCAGTTACAGGGGCGAAAACGAGCAGTACTTC
>.|.|TRBJ2-7|TRBV2|11
CASSPLNEQYF
TGTGCCAGCAGTCCTTTAAACGAGCAGTACTTC
>.|once|TRBJ1-2|TRBV19|15
CASSTQRTGGGGYTF
TGTGCCAGTAGTACCCAGCGCACGGGGGGTGGCGGCTACACCTTC
>.|.|TRBJ1-5|TRBV6-1|15
CASSEDYGSNQPQHF
TGTGCCAGCAGTGAAGATTACGGTAGCAATCAGCCCCAGCATTTT
>.|.|TRBJ1-1|TRBV7-9|16
CASSPSQGFMNTEAFF
TGTGCCAGCAGCCCTAGTCAGGGCTTTATGAACACTGAAGCTTTCTTT
>TRBD2|.|TRBJ2-7|TRBV19|15
CASSIARGGPYEQYF
TGTGCCAGTAGTATAGCGCGGGGGGGACCCTACGAGCAGTACTTC
>TRBD1|.|TRBJ2-7|TRBV6-5|13
CASNPGQGYEQYF
TGTGCCAGCAACCCGGGACAGGGCTACGAGCAGTACTTC
>.|.|TRBJ2-1|TRBV7-8|14
CASSVGQTYNEQFF
TGTGCCAGCTCGGTCGGACAGACCTACAATGAGCAGTTCTTC
>TRBD2|once|TRBJ2-3|TRBV7-2|11
CARGGADTQYF
TGTGCCAGGGGGGGGGCAGATACGCAGTATTTT
>TRBD2|.|TRBJ2-5|TRBV6-5|15
CASSYLVGGLETQYF
TGTGCCAGCAGTTACTTGGTCGGGGGGTTAGAGACCCAGTACTTC
>TRBD1|few|TRBJ1-5|TRBV15|14
CATGWGQTNQPQHF
TGTGCCACCGGGTGGGGACAGACAAATCAGCCCCAGCATTTT
>.|.|TRBJ1-1|TRBV29-1|13
CSVEALGYSKAFF
TGCAGCGTTGAGGCACTCGGGTATTCAAAAGCTTTCTTT
>.|.|TRBJ1-1|TRBV7-9|14
CASSLLAAGTEAFF
TGTGCCAGCAGCTTACTCGCAGCGGGGACTGAAGCTTTCTTT
>TRBD2|.|TRBJ2-1|TRBV2|15
CASSASGGAYNEQFF
TGTGCCAGCAGTGCTAGCGGGGGGGCCTACAATGAGCAGTTCTTC
>.|.|TRBJ2-5|TRBV9|13
CASSVAGLETQYF
TGTGCCAGCAGCGTAGCAGGGTTGGAGACCCAGTACTTC
>.|.|TRBJ2-7|TRBV5-1|15
CASSPTGGSQYEQYF
TGCGCCAGCAGCCCGACGGGTGGCAGCCAGTACGAGCAGTACTTC
>.|.|TRBJ2-3|TRBV7-2|13
CASSSGGTDTQYF
TGTGCCAGCAGCTCAGGGGGCACAGATACGCAGTATTTT
>TRBD2|.|TRBJ2-2|TRBV9|17
CASSTPRSGGDTGELFF
TGTGCCAGCAGTACCCCCAGGAGCGGGGGGGACACCGGGGAGCTGTTTTTT
>.|once|TRBJ1-1|TRBV4-2|15
CASSQEPQVTYEAFF
TGTGCCAGCAGCCAAGAGCCCCAGGTAACCTATGAAGCTTTCTTT
>TRBD1|.|TRBJ2-1|TRBV5-1|14
CASSPGTGLNEQFF
TGCGCCAGCAGCCCCGGGACAGGGTTGAATGAGCAGTTCTTC
>.|once|TRBJ1-3|TRBV18|13
CASSPRQGNTIYF
TGTGCCAGCTCACCACGACAGGGAAACACCATATATTTT
>.|.|TRBJ2-7|TRBV6-5|13
CASSYSRAYEQYF
TGTGCCAGCAGTTATTCCAGGGCTTACGAGCAGTACTTC
>TRBD1|.|TRBJ1-6|TRBV6-6|16
CASRYRDRASNSPLHF
TGTGCCAGCAGATACCGGGACAGGGCTAGTAATTCACCCCTCCACTTT
>TRBD2|.|TRBJ2-5|TRBV7-2|16
CASSLRAGALQETQYF
TGTGCCAGCAGCTTACGAGCGGGGGCCCTACAAGAGACCCAGTACTTC
>.|few|TRBJ1-2|TRBV7-2|12
CASSSGQHGYTF
TGTGCCAGCAGCTCAGGGCAGCATGGCTACACCTTC
>TRBD2|.|TRBJ2-7|TRBV7-9|13
CASSLEDYERGPF
TGTGCCAGCAGCTTAGAAGACTACGAGCGGGGCCCATTC
>.|.|TRBJ2-3|TRBV7-9|14
CASSLGLTEDTQYF
TGTGCCAGCAGCCTCGGGCTGACAGAAGATACGCAGTATTTT
>TRBD2|.|TRBJ2-2|TRBV6-5|15
CASSYAGVHTGELFF
TGTGCCAGCAGTTACGCGGGGGTTCACACCGGGGAGCTGTTTTTT
>.|.|TRBJ2-5|TRBV18|15
CASSPRDKGVETQYF
TGTGCCAGCTCACCCCGGGACAAGGGCGTTGAGACCCAGTACTTC
>TRBD2|.|TRBJ2-5|TRBV10-3|15
CAISERTSGEETQYF
TGTGCCATCAGTGAGCGGACTAGCGGGGAAGAGACCCAGTACTTC
>TRBD1|.|TRBJ1-2|TRBV15|16
CATSRLAGTEHYGYTF
TGTGCCACCAGCAGGCTTGCCGGGACAGAACATTATGGCTACACCTTC
>.|.|TRBJ1-3|TRBV4-2|13
CASSQDGEDTIYF
TGTGCCAGCAGCCAAGATGGCGAGGACACCATATATTTT
>TRBD1|.|TRBJ2-7|TRBV7-9|16
CASRLGTGGAHYEQYF
TGTGCCAGCCGCTTAGGGACAGGGGGCGCTCACTACGAGCAGTACTTC
>TRBD2|.|TRBJ2-1|TRBV29-1|16
CSVVGREGTPYNEQFF
TGCAGCGTCGTCGGGCGGGAGGGCACTCCCTACAATGAGCAGTTCTTC
>TRBD1|.|TRBJ1-1|TRBV18|15
CASSPSGQGQDGAFF
TGTGCCAGCTCACCGTCGGGACAGGGCCAGGATGGGGCTTTCTTT